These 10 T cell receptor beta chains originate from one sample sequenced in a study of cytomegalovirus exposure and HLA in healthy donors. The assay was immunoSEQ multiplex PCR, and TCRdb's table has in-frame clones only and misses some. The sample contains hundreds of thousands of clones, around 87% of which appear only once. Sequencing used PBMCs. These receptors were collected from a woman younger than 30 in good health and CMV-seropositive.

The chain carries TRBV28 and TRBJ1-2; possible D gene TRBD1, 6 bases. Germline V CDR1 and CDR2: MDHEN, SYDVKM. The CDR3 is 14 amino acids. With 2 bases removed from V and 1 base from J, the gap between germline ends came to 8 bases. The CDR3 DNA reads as TGTGCCAGCAGTTTACAACAGGGTAACTATGGCTACACCTTC. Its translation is CASSLQQGNYGYTF.

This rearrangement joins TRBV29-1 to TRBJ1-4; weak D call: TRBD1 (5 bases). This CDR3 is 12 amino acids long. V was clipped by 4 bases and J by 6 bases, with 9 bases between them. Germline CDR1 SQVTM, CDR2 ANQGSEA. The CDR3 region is CSVVEGDEKLFF. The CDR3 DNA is TGCAGCGTTGTAGAAGGGGATGAAAAACTGTTTTTT.

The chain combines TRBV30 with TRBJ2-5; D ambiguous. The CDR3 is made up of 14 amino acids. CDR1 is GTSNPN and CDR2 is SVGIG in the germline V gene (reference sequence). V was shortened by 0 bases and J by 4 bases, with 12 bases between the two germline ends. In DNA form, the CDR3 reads TGTGCCTGGAGTGTAAATGGTTTAGTAGAGACCCAGTACTTC. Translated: CAWSVNGLVETQYF.

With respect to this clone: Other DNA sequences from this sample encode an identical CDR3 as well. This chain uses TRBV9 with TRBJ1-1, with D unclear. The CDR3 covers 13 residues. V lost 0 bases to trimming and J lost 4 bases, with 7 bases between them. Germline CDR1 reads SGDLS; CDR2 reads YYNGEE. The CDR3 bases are TGTGCCAGCAGCGTAGGTGGCAGCACTGAAGCTTTCTTT. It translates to CASSVGGSTEAFF.

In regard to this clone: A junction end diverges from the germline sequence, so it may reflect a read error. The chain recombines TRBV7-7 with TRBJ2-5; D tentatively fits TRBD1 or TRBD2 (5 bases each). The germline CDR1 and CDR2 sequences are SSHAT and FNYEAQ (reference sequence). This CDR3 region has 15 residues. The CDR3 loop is CASSLGASPEETQYF. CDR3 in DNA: TGTGCTAGCAGCTTAGGGGCTAGCCCAGAAGAGACCCAGTACTTC.

The CDR3 sequence: CASSKRWRMESYEQYF. The CDR3 nucleotides are TGTGCCAGCAGCAAAAGATGGCGTATGGAGTCCTACGAGCAGTACTTC. The chain has TRBV21-1 and TRBJ2-7; no check of the table's D call, TRBD2, against the DNA was made. TRBV21-1 corresponds to a pseudogene. The CDR3 is 16 amino acids.

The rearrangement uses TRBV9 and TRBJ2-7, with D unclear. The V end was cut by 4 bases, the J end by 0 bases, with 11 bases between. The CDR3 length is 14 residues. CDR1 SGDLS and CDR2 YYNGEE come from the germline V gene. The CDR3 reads CASSPQSVSYEQYF. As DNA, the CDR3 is TGTGCCAGCAGCCCCCAAAGCGTCTCCTACGAGCAGTACTTC.

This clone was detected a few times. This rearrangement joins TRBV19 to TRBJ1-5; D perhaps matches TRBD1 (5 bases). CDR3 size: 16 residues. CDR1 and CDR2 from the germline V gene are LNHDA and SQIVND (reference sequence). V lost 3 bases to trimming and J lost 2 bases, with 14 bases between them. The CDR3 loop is CASSMSRVSGNQPQHF. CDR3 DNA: TGTGCCAGTAGTATGTCCAGGGTCAGCGGCAATCAGCCCCAGCATTTT.

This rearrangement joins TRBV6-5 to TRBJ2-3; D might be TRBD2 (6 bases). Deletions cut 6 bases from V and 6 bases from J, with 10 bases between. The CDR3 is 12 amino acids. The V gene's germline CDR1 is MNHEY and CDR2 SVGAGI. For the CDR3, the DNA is TGTGCCAGCAGCGGGGGTGGGGATACGCAGTATTTT. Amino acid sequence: CASSGGGDTQYF.

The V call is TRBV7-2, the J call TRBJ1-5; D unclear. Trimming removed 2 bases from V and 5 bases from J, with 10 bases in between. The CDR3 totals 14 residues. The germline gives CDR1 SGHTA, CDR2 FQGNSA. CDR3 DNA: TGTGCCAGCAGCTTAACCCGGTCGGATCAGCCCCAGCATTTT. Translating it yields CASSLTRSDQPQHF.